Included here is one TCR beta chain sequence, with context. Its specificity is not known. The data were obtained in a study of blood T cells in healthy people across ages. Regarding the study as a whole: PBMCs left unsorted prevented a conclusive naive versus antigen-experienced comparison. Long-lived donors exceeded aged donors in naive CD4+ cells and diversity. Per million T cells, TCR beta diversity dropped about linearly as age rose.

Trimming shortened V by 10 bases and J by 3 bases, and 12 bases separated the two germline ends. Germline CDR1 reads ENHRY; CDR2 reads SYGVKD. The CDR3 is made up of 12 amino acids. Using a J-beta primer mix together with a sample-barcoded 5' primer, a second PCR was run for roughly 6 to 11 cycles. TCRdb used MiXCR to reprocess the 5' RACE reads, holding one entry per CDR3 protein. The sample lists about a million distinct CDR3 sequences; more than 30% were seen once. Specimen: blood. V is TRBV10-3 and J is TRBJ1-1; tentative D call: TRBD1 (5 bases). The clonotype originates from a man younger than 35 in good health. The CDR3 here is CATAQVDTEAFF. The CDR3 coding sequence is TGTGCCACCGCACAGGTTGACACTGAAGCTTTCTTT.